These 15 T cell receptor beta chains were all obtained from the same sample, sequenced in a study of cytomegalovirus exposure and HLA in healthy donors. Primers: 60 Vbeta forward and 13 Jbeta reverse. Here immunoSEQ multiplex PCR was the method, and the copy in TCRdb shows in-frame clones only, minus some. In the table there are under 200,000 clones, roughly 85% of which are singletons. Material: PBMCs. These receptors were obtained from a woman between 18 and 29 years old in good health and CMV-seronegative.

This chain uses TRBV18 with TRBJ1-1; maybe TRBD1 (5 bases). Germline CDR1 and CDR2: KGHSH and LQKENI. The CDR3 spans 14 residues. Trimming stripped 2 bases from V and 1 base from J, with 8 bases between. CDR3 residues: CASSPGAGNTEAFF. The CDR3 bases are TGTGCCAGCTCACCAGGGGCAGGGAACACTGAAGCTTTCTTT.

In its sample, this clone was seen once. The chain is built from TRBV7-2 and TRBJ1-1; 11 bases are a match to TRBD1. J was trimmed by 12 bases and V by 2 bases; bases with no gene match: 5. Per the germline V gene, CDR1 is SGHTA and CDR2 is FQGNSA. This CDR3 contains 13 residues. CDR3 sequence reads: CASSLHSDRGPFF. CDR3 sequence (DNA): TGTGCCAGCAGCTTACACTCGGACAGGGGGCCTTTCTTT.

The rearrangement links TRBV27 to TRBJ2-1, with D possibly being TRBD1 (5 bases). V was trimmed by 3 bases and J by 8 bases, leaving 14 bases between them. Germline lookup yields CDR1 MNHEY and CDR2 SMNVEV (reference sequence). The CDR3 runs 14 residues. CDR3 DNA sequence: TGTGCCAGCAGTTTTAGGGGTAGAATCGATGAGCAGTTCTTC. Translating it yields CASSFRGRIDEQFF.

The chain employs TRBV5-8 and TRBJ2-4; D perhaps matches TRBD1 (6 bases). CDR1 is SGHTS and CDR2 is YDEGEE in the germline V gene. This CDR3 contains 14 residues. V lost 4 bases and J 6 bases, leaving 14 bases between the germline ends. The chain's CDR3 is CASSPTGTINIQYF. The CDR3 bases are TGTGCCAGCAGCCCAACCGGGACAATAAACATTCAGTACTTC. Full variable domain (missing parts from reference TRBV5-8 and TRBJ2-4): EAGVTQSPTHLIKTRGQQATLRCSPISGHTSVYWYQQALGLGLQFLLWYDEGEERNRGNFPPRFSGRQFPNYSSELNVNALELEDSALYLCASSPTGTINIQYFGAGTRLSVL.

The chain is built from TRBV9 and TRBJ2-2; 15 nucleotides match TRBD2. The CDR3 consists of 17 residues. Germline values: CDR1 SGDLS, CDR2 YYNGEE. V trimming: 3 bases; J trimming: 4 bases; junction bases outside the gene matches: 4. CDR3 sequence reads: CASSERTSGRATGELFF. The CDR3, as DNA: TGTGCCAGCAGCGAGAGGACTAGCGGGAGGGCCACCGGGGAGCTGTTTTTT.

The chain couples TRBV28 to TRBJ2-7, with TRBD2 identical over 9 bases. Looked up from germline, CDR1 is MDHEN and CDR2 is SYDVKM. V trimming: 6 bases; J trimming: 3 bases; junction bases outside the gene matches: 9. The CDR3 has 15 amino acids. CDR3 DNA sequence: TGTGCCAGCAGGTCAAGCGGGAGGTCCCACTACGAGCAGTACTTC. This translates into CASRSSGRSHYEQYF.

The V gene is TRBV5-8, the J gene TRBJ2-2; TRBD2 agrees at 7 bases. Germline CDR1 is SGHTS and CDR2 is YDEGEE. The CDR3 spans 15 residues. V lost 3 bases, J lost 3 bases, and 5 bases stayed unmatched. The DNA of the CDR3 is TGTGCCAGCAGCTCTCGGGGGGAGTACACCGGGGAGCTGTTTTTT. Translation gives CASSSRGEYTGELFF.

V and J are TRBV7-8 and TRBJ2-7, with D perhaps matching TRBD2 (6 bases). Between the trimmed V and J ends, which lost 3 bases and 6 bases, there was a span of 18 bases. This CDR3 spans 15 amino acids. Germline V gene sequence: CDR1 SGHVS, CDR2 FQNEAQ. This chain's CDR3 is CASSFYGMGGGEQYV. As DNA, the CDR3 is TGTGCCAGCAGCTTTTACGGCATGGGGGGTGGCGAGCAGTACGTC.

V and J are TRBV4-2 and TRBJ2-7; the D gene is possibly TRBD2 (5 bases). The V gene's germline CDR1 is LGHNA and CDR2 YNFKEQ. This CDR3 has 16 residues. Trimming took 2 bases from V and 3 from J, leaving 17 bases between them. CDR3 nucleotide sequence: TGTGCCAGCAGCCAAACGTACAATCCGACTATCTACGAGCAGTACTTC. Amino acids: CASSQTYNPTIYEQYF.

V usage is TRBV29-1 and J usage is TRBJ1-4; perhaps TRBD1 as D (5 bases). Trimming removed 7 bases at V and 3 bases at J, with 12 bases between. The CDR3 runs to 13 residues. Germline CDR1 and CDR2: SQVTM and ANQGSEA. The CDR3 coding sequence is TGCAGCGGGGGGGAGACAGCTAATGAAAAACTGTTTTTT. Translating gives CSGGETANEKLFF.

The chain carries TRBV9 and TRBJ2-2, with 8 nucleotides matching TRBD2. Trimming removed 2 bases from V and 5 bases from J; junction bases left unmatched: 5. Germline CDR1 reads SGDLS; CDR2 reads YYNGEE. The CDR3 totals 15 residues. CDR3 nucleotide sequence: TGTGCCAGCAGCGTGAGCGGGAGTCGTACCGGGGAGCTGTTTTTT. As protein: CASSVSGSRTGELFF.

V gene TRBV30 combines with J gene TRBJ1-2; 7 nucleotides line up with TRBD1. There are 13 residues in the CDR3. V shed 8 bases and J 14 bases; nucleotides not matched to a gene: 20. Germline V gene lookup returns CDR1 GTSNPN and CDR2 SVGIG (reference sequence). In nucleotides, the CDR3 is TGTGCCCGGCTCGACCAGCGGACAGGACTCGTGACCTTC. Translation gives CARLDQRTGLVTF.

CDR3 residues: CATSSPGLAGVNEQFF. The CDR3 DNA reads as TGTGCCACCAGCAGCCCGGGACTAGCGGGAGTGAATGAGCAGTTCTTC. The rearrangement uses TRBV15 and TRBJ2-1, with 14 bases identical to TRBD2. The CDR3 contains 16 residues. Germline assignment: CDR1 LNHNV and CDR2 YYDKDF (reference sequence). After removal of 3 bases from V and 7 bases from J, the junction contained 5 bases not matched to a gene.

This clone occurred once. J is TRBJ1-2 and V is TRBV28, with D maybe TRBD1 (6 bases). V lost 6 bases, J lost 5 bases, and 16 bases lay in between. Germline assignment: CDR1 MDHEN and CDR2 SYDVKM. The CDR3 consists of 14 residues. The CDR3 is CASRSTGTRYGYTF. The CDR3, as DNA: TGTGCCAGCAGGAGCACCGGGACAAGATATGGCTACACCTTC.

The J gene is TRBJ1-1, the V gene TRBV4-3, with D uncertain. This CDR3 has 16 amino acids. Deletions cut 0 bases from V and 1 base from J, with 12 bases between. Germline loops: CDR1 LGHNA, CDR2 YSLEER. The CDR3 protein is CASSQDTVEPNTEAFF. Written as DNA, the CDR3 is TGCGCCAGCAGCCAAGATACGGTAGAGCCGAACACTGAAGCTTTCTTT.